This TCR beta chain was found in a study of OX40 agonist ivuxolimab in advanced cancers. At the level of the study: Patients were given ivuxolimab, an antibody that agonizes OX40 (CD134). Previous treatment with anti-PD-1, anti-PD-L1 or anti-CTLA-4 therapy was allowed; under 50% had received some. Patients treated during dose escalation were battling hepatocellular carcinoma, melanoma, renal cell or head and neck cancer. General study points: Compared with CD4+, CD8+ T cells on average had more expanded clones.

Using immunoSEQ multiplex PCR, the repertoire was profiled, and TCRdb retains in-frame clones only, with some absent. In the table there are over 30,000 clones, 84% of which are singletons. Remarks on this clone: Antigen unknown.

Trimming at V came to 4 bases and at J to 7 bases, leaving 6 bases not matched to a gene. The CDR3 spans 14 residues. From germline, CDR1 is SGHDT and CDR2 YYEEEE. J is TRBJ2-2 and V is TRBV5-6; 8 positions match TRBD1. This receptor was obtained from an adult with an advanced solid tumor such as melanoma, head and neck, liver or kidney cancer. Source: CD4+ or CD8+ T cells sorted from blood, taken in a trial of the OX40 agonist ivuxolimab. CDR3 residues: CASSTDRAVGELFF. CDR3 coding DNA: TGTGCCAGCAGCACGGACAGGGCGGTCGGGGAGCTGTTTTTT.